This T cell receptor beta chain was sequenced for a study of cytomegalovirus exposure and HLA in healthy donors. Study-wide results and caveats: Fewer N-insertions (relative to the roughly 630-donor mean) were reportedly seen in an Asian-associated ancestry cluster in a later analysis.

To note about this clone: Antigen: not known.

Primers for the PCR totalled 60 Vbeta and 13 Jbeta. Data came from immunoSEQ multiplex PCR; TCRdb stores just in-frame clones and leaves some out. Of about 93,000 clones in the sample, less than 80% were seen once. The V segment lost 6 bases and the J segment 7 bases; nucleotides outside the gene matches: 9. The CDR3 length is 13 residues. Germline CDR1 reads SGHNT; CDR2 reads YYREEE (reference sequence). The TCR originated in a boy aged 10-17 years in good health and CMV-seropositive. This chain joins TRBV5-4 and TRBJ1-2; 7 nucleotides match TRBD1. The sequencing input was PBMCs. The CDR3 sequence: CASTPQGVPGYTF. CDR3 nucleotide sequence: TGTGCCAGCACCCCCCAGGGGGTTCCTGGCTACACCTTC. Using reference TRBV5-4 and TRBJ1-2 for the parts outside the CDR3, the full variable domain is ETGVTQSPTHLIKTRGQQVTLRCSSQSGHNTVSWYQQALGQGPQFIFQYYREEENGRGNFPPRFSGLQFPNYSSELNVNALELDDSALYLCASTPQGVPGYTFGSGTRLTVV.